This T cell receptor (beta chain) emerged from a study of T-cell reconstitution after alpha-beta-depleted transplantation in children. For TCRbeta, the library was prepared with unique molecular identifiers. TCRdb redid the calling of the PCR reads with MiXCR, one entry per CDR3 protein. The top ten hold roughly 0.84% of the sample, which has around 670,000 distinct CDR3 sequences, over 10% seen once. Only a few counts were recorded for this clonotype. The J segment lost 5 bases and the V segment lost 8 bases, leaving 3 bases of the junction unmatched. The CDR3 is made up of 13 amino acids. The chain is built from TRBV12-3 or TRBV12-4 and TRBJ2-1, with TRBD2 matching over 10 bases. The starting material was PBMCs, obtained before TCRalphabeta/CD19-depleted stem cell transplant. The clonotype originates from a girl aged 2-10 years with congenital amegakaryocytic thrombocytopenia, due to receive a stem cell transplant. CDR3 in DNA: TGTGCCAGCTCAGCGGGAGGGAACAATGAGCAGTTCTTC. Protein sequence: CASSAGGNNEQFF.